Following are 18 T cell receptor beta chains from one sample sequenced in a study of shared clonotypes between healthy human individuals. The table came from immunoSEQ multiplex PCR; TCRdb's copy has only in-frame clones and leaves some out. The repertoire includes about 1,900,000 clones, about 95% of them detected once, and more than 0.9% sits in the top ten. CD45RO-negative, CCR7-positively selected cells formed the naive CD8 fraction, excluding terminally differentiated effector memory CD45RA+ cells. The material sequenced was naive CD8+ T cells sorted from blood. The receptor set was obtained from a man aged 18 to 29 in good health.

This clone came up once. The chain recombines TRBV11-2 with TRBJ2-3, with D maybe TRBD1 (5 bases). Trimming stripped 1 base from V and 3 bases from J, with 11 bases between. This CDR3 contains 15 residues. CDR1 and CDR2 from the germline V gene are SGHAT and FQNNGV. CDR3 region: CASSLVGQGTDTQYF. The CDR3 DNA reads as TGTGCCAGCAGCTTAGTGGGGCAGGGTACAGATACGCAGTATTTT.

This clone was picked up one time. The chain combines TRBV19 with TRBJ2-7; 7 bases match TRBD1. In germline, CDR1 is LNHDA, CDR2 SQIVND (reference sequence). Trimming took 7 bases from V and 0 from J; bases not matched to a gene: 6. The CDR3 consists of 14 residues. The CDR3 spells CASTPTGSSYEQYF. CDR3 DNA: TGTGCCAGTACCCCGACAGGGAGCTCCTACGAGCAGTACTTC. The complete variable domain, with remaining parts taken from reference TRBV19 and TRBJ2-7, reads DGGITQSPKYLFRKEGQNVTLSCEQNLNHDAMYWYRQDPGQGLRLIYYSQIVNDFQKGDIAEGYSVSREKKESFPLTVTSAQKNPTAFYLCASTPTGSSYEQYFGPGTRLTVT.

A word on this clone: This same CDR3 is encoded by further DNA sequences in the sample. The CDR3 protein is CASSFRGGSYNEQFF. For the CDR3, the DNA is TGTGCCAGCAGCTTTAGGGGAGGCTCCTACAATGAGCAGTTCTTC. The V and J genes are TRBV13 and TRBJ2-1; D is possibly TRBD2 (6 bases). Trimming shortened V by 3 bases and J by 0 bases, and 9 bases separated the two germline ends. The CDR3 spans 15 residues. Germline values: CDR1 PRHDT, CDR2 FYEKMQ (reference sequence).

The CDR3 nucleotides read TGTGCCAGCAGCCCCGACACGGGGGGGCTCCCCGAGCAGTACTTC. This codes for CASSPDTGGLPEQYF. The V call is TRBV5-4, the J call TRBJ2-7, with TRBD2 matching 8 bases. Germline trimming cut 4 bases from V and 6 bases from J; bases unmatched to any gene: 12. Germline V gives CDR1 SGHNT, CDR2 YYREEE (reference sequence). The CDR3 loop spans 15 amino acids.

This clone was counted once. Here the CDR3 reads CASSLSGAQETQYF. The CDR3 DNA reads TGTGCCAGCAGCCTCTCCGGGGCTCAAGAGACCCAGTACTTC. This chain joins TRBV13 and TRBJ2-5, with D possibly called TRBD1 or TRBD2 (5 bases each). This CDR3 has 14 amino acids. CDR1 is PRHDT and CDR2 is FYEKMQ in the germline V gene (reference sequence). V was cut by 5 bases and J by 2 bases, with 12 bases left in between.

The CDR3 protein is CASKTGDTYEQYF. For the CDR3, the DNA is TGTGCCAGCAAGACAGGGGATACCTACGAGCAGTACTTC. This chain links TRBV2 with TRBJ2-7; 8 bases fit TRBD1. After removal of 7 bases from V and 2 bases from J, the junction contained 4 bases not matched to a gene. CDR3 size: 13 residues. Looked up from germline, CDR1 is SNHLY and CDR2 is FYNNEI.

The rearrangement links TRBV4-1 to TRBJ2-5, with D perhaps TRBD2 (5 bases). The ends were cut back, 4 bases at V and 4 bases at J, with 13 bases in the middle. Germline CDR1 is MGHRA and CDR2 is YSYEKL. CDR3 length equals 14 residues. CDR3 DNA sequence: TGCGCCAGCAGCCCGGGGTCCGCGGGAGAGACCCAGTACTTC. It codes for CASSPGSAGETQYF.

The CDR3 DNA follows: TGCGCCAGCAGCCTGACTAGCGGGGGGGCCCCCGATACGCAGTATTTT. It yields the protein CASSLTSGGAPDTQYF. The chain recombines TRBV5-1 with TRBJ2-3; 14 bases fit TRBD2. From germline, CDR1 is SGHRS and CDR2 YFSETQ. This CDR3 comprises 16 residues. V dropped 4 bases and J dropped 6; count of bases not matched to a gene: 7.

CDR3 loop: CASSEGGGRNNEQFF. The CDR3 nucleotides read TGCGCCAGCAGTGAAGGGGGAGGGCGGAACAATGAGCAGTTCTTC. The V and J genes are TRBV10-1 and TRBJ2-1, with a possible D match to TRBD2 (7 bases). V lost 3 bases to trimming and J lost 5 bases, with 14 bases between them. CDR1 and CDR2 from the germline V gene are WNHNN and SYGVQD (reference sequence). The CDR3 sequence is 15 residues long.

The chain links TRBV5-6 to TRBJ2-7; perhaps TRBD2 as D (6 bases). With 2 bases removed from V and 6 bases from J, the gap between germline ends came to 12 bases. CDR3 length: 13 amino acids. Germline CDR1 SGHDT, CDR2 YYEEEE. The CDR3 bases are TGTGCCAGCAGCTTTGGAGGGCTAGGCGAGCAGTACTTC. It encodes CASSFGGLGEQYF.

The rearrangement links TRBV13 to TRBJ2-7; maybe TRBD1 (6 bases). The CDR3 sequence is 13 residues long. Germline V gene sequence: CDR1 PRHDT, CDR2 FYEKMQ (reference sequence). Between the trimmed V and J ends, which lost 5 bases and 4 bases, there was a span of 12 bases. DNA for the CDR3: TGTGCCAGCAGCCCGGGACAACCATACGAGCAGTACTTC. Translation gives CASSPGQPYEQYF.

The chain joins TRBV6-5 to TRBJ1-2; 8 nucleotides agree with TRBD1. CDR1 and CDR2 from the germline V gene are MNHEY and SVGAGI. V shed 5 bases, J shed 5 bases, and the junction held 10 bases outside the gene matches. This CDR3 region has 15 residues. The CDR3 coding sequence is TGTGCCAGCAGTCGAAACAGGGGGTTAAGTTATGGCTACACCTTC. Amino acid sequence: CASSRNRGLSYGYTF.

The chain uses TRBV6-1 and TRBJ1-4; TRBD1 is a possible D gene (5 bases). The V and J ends lost 6 bases and 13 bases respectively, with 18 bases between them. There are 13 residues in the CDR3. Germline V lookup: CDR1 MNHNS, CDR2 SASEGT. CDR3 DNA: TGTGCCAGCAGGGCAGGGCAGGATACGATACTGTTTTTT. Protein product: CASRAGQDTILFF.

As regards this clone: Other DNA sequences from this sample encode an identical CDR3 as well. The genes are TRBV27 and TRBJ2-7; TRBD1 aligns across 9 bases. This CDR3 region has 14 residues. Looked up from germline, CDR1 is MNHEY and CDR2 is SMNVEV (reference sequence). V shed 6 bases and J 0 bases; nucleotides not matched to a gene: 3. This CDR3 reads CASSSTGGSYEQYF. The CDR3 bases are TGTGCCAGCAGCTCGACAGGGGGCTCCTACGAGCAGTACTTC.

The V call is TRBV7-9, the J call TRBJ1-5, with D hard to call. Per germline, CDR1 SEHNR and CDR2 FQNEAQ (reference sequence). There are 16 residues in the CDR3. V was clipped by 1 base and J by 2 bases, with 12 bases between them. This CDR3 reads CASSLVSVLGNQPQHF. The CDR3 nucleotides read TGTGCCAGCAGCTTAGTTTCGGTCCTCGGCAATCAGCCCCAGCATTTT.

Details on this clone: The sample holds other DNA sequences that translate to the same CDR3. V gene TRBV27 combines with J gene TRBJ2-1; D is perhaps TRBD1 or TRBD2 (5 bases each). V gave up 1 base and J gave up 0 bases, with 10 bases separating them. Per germline, CDR1 MNHEY and CDR2 SMNVEV (reference sequence). The CDR3 extends over 16 amino acids. The CDR3 region has the DNA TGTGCCAGCAGTTTATTGGGGGTCCGCTCCTACAATGAGCAGTTCTTC. It specifies CASSLLGVRSYNEQFF.

The chain has TRBV7-9 and TRBJ2-1; 7 bases are shared with TRBD2. With V trimmed by 1 base and J by 4 bases, 4 bases remained unmatched. The CDR3 loop spans 15 amino acids. Germline values: CDR1 SEHNR, CDR2 FQNEAQ (reference sequence). CDR3 residues: CASSLGLAPYNEQFF. The DNA for the CDR3 is TGTGCCAGCAGCTTAGGACTAGCCCCTTACAATGAGCAGTTCTTC.

This rearrangement joins TRBV2 to TRBJ1-4; 12 bases map to TRBD1. The V and J ends lost 2 bases and 8 bases, in that order; junction bases with no gene match: 6. This CDR3 has 16 amino acids. The germline CDR1 and CDR2 sequences are SNHLY and FYNNEI. In DNA form, the CDR3 reads TGTGCCAGCAGTGAAAAGGGGACAGGGGGCTTCGAAAAACTGTTTTTT. Its protein product is CASSEKGTGGFEKLFF.